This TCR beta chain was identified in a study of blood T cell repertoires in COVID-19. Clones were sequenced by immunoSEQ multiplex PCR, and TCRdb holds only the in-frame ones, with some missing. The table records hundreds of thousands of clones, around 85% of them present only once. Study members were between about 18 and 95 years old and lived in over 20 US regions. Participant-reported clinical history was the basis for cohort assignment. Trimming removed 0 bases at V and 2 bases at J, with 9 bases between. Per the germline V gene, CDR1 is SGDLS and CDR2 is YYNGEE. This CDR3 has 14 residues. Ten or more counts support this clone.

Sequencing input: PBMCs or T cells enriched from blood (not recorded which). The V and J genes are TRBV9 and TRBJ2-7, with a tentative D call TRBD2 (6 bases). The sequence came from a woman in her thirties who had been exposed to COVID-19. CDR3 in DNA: TGTGCCAGCAGCGTAGACGGGGGAGCCTACGAGCAGTACTTC. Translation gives CASSVDGGAYEQYF.